These 20 T cell receptor beta chains share one sample of origin, sequenced in a study of PD-1 blockade in classical Hodgkin lymphoma. The assay was immunoSEQ multiplex PCR, and TCRdb's table has in-frame clones only and misses some. The sample shows about 60,000 clones, approximately 90% of them seen only once. The time point is: cycle 4 day 1 (C4D1), after more than five weeks of nivolumab. Every patient relapsed after autologous stem cell transplantation, and brentuximab vedotin exposure varied. The material sequenced was peripheral blood mononuclear cells (PBMCs), taken before the fourth cycle of nivolumab. Source of these receptors: a human donor with classical Hodgkin lymphoma.

J is TRBJ2-7 and V is TRBV5-4, with D tentatively TRBD1 (6 bases). V was pared by 0 bases and J by 3 bases, with 13 bases between. Looked up from germline, CDR1 is SGHNT and CDR2 is YYREEE (reference sequence). CDR3 length: 15 amino acids. This chain's CDR3 is CASSLDGDTFYEQYF. The CDR3 region has the DNA TGTGCCAGCAGCTTGGACGGGGACACCTTCTACGAGCAGTACTTC. Variable domain in full (rest from reference TRBV5-4 and TRBJ2-7): ETGVTQSPTHLIKTRGQQVTLRCSSQSGHNTVSWYQQALGQGPQFIFQYYREEENGRGNFPPRFSGLQFPNYSSELNVNALELDDSALYLCASSLDGDTFYEQYFGPGTRLTVT.

This chain uses TRBV5-1 with TRBJ2-5, with a possible D match to TRBD1 (7 bases). The V gene lost 1 base and the J gene lost 7 bases, with 11 bases spanning the gap. Germline CDR1 and CDR2: SGHRS and YFSETQ. This CDR3 has 13 amino acids. CDR3 sequence (DNA): TGCGCCAGCAGCTTGAGACAGGGAGGGACCCAGTACTTC. Translated: CASSLRQGGTQYF.

This chain connects TRBV7-2 to TRBJ1-1, with 8 bases fitting TRBD1. The germline gives CDR1 SGHTA, CDR2 FQGNSA. This CDR3 is built from 16 residues. The V and J ends lost 1 base and 7 bases, in that order; junction bases with no gene match: 11. CDR3 amino acids: CASSLEDRVIGNEAFF. As DNA, the CDR3 is TGTGCCAGCAGCTTAGAGGACAGGGTTATCGGCAATGAAGCTTTCTTT. The whole variable domain, filled in from reference TRBV7-2 and TRBJ1-1, reads GAGVSQSPSNKVTEKGKDVELRCDPISGHTALYWYRQSLGQGLEFLIYFQGNSAPDKSGLPSDRFSAERTGGSVSTLTIQRTQQEDSAVYLCASSLEDRVIGNEAFFGQGTRLTVV.

The gene calls are TRBV19 and TRBJ2-7, with 8 bases that match TRBD1. This CDR3 region has 14 residues. The V and J ends lost 1 base and 1 base, in that order; junction bases with no gene match: 0. CDR1 and CDR2 from the germline V gene are LNHDA and SQIVND (reference sequence). The CDR3 loop reads CASSIGTGSYEQYF. CDR3 nucleotides: TGTGCCAGTAGTATAGGGACAGGGTCCTACGAGCAGTACTTC.

The chain uses TRBV7-2 and TRBJ2-5; 9 bases map to TRBD2. From germline, CDR1 is SGHTA and CDR2 FQGNSA. This CDR3 contains 17 residues. J gave up 9 bases and V 1 base, and 15 bases lay outside the gene matches. CDR3 DNA sequence: TGTGCCAGCAGCTTAGGGGGGCGGCTAGCGGGGTGGATGGCCCAGTACTTC. It translates to CASSLGGRLAGWMAQYF.

This clone was picked up a small number of times. The chain has TRBV11-2 and TRBJ2-3; 9 bases agree with TRBD2. The CDR3 contains 18 residues. CDR1 and CDR2 (germline): SGHAT, FQNNGV. V was pared by 1 base and J by 4 bases, with 12 bases of the junction left unmatched. The CDR3 coding sequence is TGTGCCAGCAGCTTAGGAGGGTCTGCGCGGGGGGGCCCAGATACGCAGTATTTT. Translation: CASSLGGSARGGPDTQYF.

V gene TRBV6-6 combines with J gene TRBJ2-1; the D is unclear. V was cut by 0 bases and J by 7 bases, with 7 bases left in between. CDR3 size: 13 residues. Looked up from germline, CDR1 is MNHNY and CDR2 is SVGAGI (reference sequence). CDR3 coding DNA: TGTGCCAGCAGTTACTCCCGAGGAAATGAGCAGTTCTTC. Amino acid sequence: CASSYSRGNEQFF.

In this sample, this clone turned up once. The gene calls are TRBV4-1 and TRBJ1-2, with D possibly TRBD1 on 5 matching bases. The CDR3 runs to 13 residues. Trimming removed 2 bases at V and 8 bases at J, with 12 bases between. Per germline, CDR1 MGHRA and CDR2 YSYEKL. CDR3 DNA: TGCGCCAGCAGCCAAAAAGGGGTTGGAGGCTACACCTTC. As protein: CASSQKGVGGYTF.

The chain is built from TRBV6-1 and TRBJ1-6; D unresolved. Germline-derived CDR1 and CDR2 are MNHNS and SASEGT. Trimming stripped 4 bases from V and 2 bases from J, with 0 bases between. This CDR3 comprises 12 residues. The DNA of the CDR3 is TGTGCCAGCAGTGCCTATAATTCACCCCTCCACTTT. This codes for CASSAYNSPLHF.

This rearrangement joins TRBV19 to TRBJ1-4; TRBD1 aligns across 11 bases. The CDR3 totals 15 residues. V was pared by 2 bases and J by 8 bases, with 4 bases of the junction left unmatched. Germline V gene sequence: CDR1 LNHDA, CDR2 SQIVND (reference sequence). In nucleotides, the CDR3 is TGTGCCAGTAGTATATGGACAGGGGGCGGCGAAAAACTGTTTTTT. Protein product: CASSIWTGGGEKLFF. The whole variable domain, filled in from reference TRBV19 and TRBJ1-4, reads DGGITQSPKYLFRKEGQNVTLSCEQNLNHDAMYWYRQDPGQGLRLIYYSQIVNDFQKGDIAEGYSVSREKKESFPLTVTSAQKNPTAFYLCASSIWTGGGEKLFFGSGTQLSVL.

The rearrangement uses TRBV6-5 and TRBJ1-1; D is possibly TRBD1 (6 bases). CDR1 is MNHEY and CDR2 is SVGAGI in the germline V gene. The CDR3 consists of 15 residues. V lost 4 bases, J lost 2 bases, and 14 bases lay in between. CDR3 loop: CASSSGAGRNTEAFF. The DNA for the CDR3 is TGTGCCAGCAGTTCGGGGGCAGGGCGAAACACTGAAGCTTTCTTT.

This sequence joins TRBV15 and TRBJ2-1, with D possibly being TRBD1 or TRBD2 (5 bases each). The CDR3 runs 16 residues. CDR1 and CDR2 (germline): LNHNV, YYDKDF (reference sequence). The V and J ends lost 0 bases and 2 bases respectively, with 11 bases between them. Here the CDR3 DNA reads TGTGCCACCAGCAGAGAACCGGGACCTCCCTACAATGAGCAGTTCTTC. Its translation: CATSREPGPPYNEQFF.

This clone has only one observation. The chain employs TRBV7-8 and TRBJ2-5; 10 bases align to TRBD2. Trimming took 5 bases from V and 5 from J; bases not matched to a gene: 11. The germline V gene has CDR1 SGHVS and CDR2 FQNEAQ. This CDR3 has 16 residues. CDR3 bases: TGTGCCAGCAGCCCCGGCTTAGCGGGGGGCCGGGAGACCCAGTACTTC. Protein product: CASSPGLAGGRETQYF.

CDR3 sequence (DNA): TGTGCCAGCAGCTTAACTTCACTAGCGGGGGCAAGAGAGACCCAGTACTTC. This sequence encodes CASSLTSLAGARETQYF. V is TRBV7-2 and J is TRBJ2-5; 11 bases map to TRBD2. The germline CDR1 and CDR2 sequences are SGHTA and FQGNSA. This CDR3 is 17 amino acids long. The ends lost 2 bases at V and 4 bases at J; junction bases unmatched: 9.

This clone turned up a few times. As DNA, the CDR3 is TGCGCCAGCAGCTTGGGCAGGGACCAGCCCCAGCATTTT. This translates into CASSLGRDQPQHF. The J gene is TRBJ1-5, the V gene TRBV5-1, with TRBD1 as a possible D gene (5 bases). CDR1 and CDR2 from the germline V gene are SGHRS and YFSETQ. Trimming pared 0 bases from V and 7 bases from J, leaving 8 bases between. The length of the CDR3 is 13 residues.

J is TRBJ2-3 and V is TRBV6-1, with D perhaps matching TRBD2 (5 bases). CDR3 length: 13 residues. The V and J ends lost 7 bases and 3 bases respectively, with 11 bases between them. CDR1 is MNHNS and CDR2 is SASEGT in the germline V gene. This CDR3 is CASKVGVTDTQYF. The CDR3 nucleotides are TGTGCCAGCAAGGTGGGAGTGACAGATACGCAGTATTTT.

V and J are TRBV7-2 and TRBJ1-5; no clear D. The V end lost 1 base, the J end lost 7 bases, and 11 bases lay between the germline ends. Germline CDR1 is SGHTA and CDR2 is FQGNSA. The CDR3 has 14 amino acids. CDR3 DNA sequence: TGTGCCAGCAGCTTAGATCCGGGCGGGCAGCCCCAGCATTTT. As protein: CASSLDPGGQPQHF.

The gene calls are TRBV5-8 and TRBJ1-5; no reliable D call. This CDR3 has 15 residues. Trimming shortened V by 0 bases and J by 2 bases, and 9 bases separated the two germline ends. CDR1 and CDR2 (germline): SGHTS, YDEGEE. This CDR3 reads CASSLAWLGNQPQHF. The CDR3 DNA reads TGTGCCAGCAGCTTGGCATGGTTAGGCAATCAGCCCCAGCATTTT.

The chain couples TRBV19 to TRBJ1-2, with TRBD1 as a possible D gene (6 bases). Germline V CDR1 and CDR2: LNHDA, SQIVND (reference sequence). V lost 3 bases to trimming and J lost 0 bases, with 11 bases between them. CDR3 length: 15 residues. The CDR3 DNA reads as TGTGCCAGTAGTATTTCGGACAGAGCTAACTATGGCTACACCTTC. Its translation is CASSISDRANYGYTF.

A few counts support this clone. The chain employs TRBV18 and TRBJ2-7; 7 bases line up with TRBD1. The CDR3 is 14 residues long. Germline CDR1 KGHSH, CDR2 LQKENI. The V segment lost 3 bases and the J segment 6 bases; nucleotides outside the gene matches: 8. The CDR3 loop reads CASSPTTGKGEQYF. For the CDR3, the DNA is TGTGCCAGCTCACCGACGACAGGGAAGGGCGAGCAGTACTTC.